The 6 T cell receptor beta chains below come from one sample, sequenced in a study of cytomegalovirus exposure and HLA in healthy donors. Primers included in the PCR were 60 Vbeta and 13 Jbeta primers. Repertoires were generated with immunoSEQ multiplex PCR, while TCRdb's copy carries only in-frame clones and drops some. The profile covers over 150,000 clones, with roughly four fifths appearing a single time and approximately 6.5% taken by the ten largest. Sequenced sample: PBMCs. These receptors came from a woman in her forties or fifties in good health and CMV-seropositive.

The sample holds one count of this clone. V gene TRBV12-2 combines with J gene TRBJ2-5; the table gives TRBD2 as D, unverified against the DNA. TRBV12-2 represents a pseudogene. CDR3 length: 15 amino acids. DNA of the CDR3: TGTGCAAGTCGCTTGAGTATCCCGGGGGGTCAGACCCAGTACTTC. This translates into CASRLSIPGGQTQYF.

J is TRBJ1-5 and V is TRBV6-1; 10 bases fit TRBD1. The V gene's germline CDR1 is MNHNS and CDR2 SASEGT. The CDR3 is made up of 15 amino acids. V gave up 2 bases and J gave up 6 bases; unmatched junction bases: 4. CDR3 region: CASSELGTGVQPQHF. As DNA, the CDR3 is TGTGCCAGCAGTGAACTTGGGACAGGGGTTCAGCCCCAGCATTTT.

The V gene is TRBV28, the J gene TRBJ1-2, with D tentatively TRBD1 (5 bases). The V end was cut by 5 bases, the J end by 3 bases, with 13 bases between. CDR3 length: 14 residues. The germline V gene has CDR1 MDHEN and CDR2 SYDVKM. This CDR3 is CASSGQGRDYGYTF. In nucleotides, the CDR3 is TGTGCCAGCAGTGGGCAGGGAAGGGACTATGGCTACACCTTC.

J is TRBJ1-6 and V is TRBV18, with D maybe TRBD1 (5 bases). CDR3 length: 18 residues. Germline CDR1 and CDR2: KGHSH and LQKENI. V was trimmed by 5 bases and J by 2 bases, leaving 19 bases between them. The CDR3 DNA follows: TGTGCCAGCTCAAGCAACCAAGTAACAGGAGCCTATAATTCACCCCTCCACTTT. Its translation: CASSSNQVTGAYNSPLHF.

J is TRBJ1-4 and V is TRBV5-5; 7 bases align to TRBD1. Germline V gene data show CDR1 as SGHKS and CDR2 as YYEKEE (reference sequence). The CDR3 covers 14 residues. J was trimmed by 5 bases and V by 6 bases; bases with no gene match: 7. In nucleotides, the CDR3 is TGTGCCAGCAACTGGACAGGTCCGAATGAAAAACTGTTTTTT. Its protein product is CASNWTGPNEKLFF.

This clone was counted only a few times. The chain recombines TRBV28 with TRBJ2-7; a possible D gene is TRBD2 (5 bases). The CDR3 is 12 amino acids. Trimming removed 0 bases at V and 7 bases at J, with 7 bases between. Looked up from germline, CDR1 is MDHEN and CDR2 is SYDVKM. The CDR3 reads CASSLWTGEQYF. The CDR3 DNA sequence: TGTGCCAGCAGTTTATGGACGGGGGAGCAGTACTTC.